This T cell receptor beta chain comes out of a study of cytomegalovirus exposure and HLA in healthy donors. Germline values: CDR1 SGDLS, CDR2 YYNGEE. Trimming took off 3 bases at V and 2 bases at J, with 7 bases between the two ends. This CDR3 is built from 13 residues. PCR used 60 Vbeta primers and 13 Jbeta primers. Libraries were prepared by immunoSEQ multiplex PCR; TCRdb keeps only in-frame clonotypes and omits some of them. The repertoire has around 130,000 clones, 65% to 90% of them found once; the top ten carry 0.55% to 0.85%. The study's findings and limits: In a later analysis, HLA-associated TCR beta chains were more clonally expanded than equally common others.

For this clone: Its antigen is still unknown.

Sequencing input: PBMCs. The V and J genes are TRBV9 and TRBJ2-3; D remains ambiguous. This receptor was taken from a man aged 18 to 30 in good health and CMV-seronegative. In DNA, the CDR3 is TGTGCCAGCAGCGAACTATACACAGATACGCAGTATTTT. This sequence encodes CASSELYTDTQYF.